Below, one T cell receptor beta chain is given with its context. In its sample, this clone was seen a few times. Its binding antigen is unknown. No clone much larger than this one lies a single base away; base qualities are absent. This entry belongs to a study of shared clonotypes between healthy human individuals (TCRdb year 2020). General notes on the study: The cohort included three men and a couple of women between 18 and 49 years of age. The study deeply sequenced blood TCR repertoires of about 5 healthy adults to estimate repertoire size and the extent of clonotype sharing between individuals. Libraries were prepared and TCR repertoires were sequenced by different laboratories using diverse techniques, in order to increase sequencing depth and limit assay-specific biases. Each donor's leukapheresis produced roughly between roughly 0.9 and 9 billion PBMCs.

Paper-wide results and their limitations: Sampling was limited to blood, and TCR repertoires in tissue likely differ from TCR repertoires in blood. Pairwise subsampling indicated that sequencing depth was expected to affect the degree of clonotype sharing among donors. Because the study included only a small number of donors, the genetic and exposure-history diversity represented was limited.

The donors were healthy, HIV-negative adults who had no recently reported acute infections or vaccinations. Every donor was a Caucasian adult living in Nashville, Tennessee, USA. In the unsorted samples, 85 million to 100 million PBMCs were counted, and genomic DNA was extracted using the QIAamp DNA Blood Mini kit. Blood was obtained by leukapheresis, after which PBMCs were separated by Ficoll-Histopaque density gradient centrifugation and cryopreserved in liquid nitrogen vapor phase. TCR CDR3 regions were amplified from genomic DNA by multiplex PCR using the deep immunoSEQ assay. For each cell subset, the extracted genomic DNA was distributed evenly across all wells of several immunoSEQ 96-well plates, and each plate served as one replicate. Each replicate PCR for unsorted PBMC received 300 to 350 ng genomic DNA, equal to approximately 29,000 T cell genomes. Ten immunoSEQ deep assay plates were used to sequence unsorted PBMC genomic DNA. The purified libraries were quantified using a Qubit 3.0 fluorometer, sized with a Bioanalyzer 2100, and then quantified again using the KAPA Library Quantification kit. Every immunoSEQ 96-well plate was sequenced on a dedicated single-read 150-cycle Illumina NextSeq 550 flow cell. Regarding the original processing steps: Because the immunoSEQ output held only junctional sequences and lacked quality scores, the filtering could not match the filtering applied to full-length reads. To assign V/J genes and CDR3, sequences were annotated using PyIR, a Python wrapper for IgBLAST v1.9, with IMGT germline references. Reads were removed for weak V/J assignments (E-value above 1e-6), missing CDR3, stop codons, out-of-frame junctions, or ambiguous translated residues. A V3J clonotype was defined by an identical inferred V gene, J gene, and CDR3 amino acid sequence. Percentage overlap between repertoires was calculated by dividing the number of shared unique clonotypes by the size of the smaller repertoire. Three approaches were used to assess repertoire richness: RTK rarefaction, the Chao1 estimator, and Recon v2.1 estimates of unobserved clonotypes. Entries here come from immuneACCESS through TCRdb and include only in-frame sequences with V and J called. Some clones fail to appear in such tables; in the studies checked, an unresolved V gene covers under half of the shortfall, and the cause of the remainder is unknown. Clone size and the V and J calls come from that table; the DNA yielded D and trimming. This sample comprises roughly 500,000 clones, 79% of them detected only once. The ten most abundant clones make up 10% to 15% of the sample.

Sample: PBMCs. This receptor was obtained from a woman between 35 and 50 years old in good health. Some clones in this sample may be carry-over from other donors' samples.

The DNA sequence is TGTGCCAGCTCACAGGGTTTAGGGTACGAGCAGTACTTC. Its coded protein is CASSQGLGYEQYF. The chain couples TRBV18 to TRBJ2-7, with the D gene not confidently named. For CDR1 and CDR2, the germline V gene lists KGHSH and LQKENI. V is shortened by 4 bases, J by 4 bases, and the region joining them spans 11 bases. There are 13 amino acids in the CDR3, from cysteine to phenylalanine inclusive. This entry keeps only the CDR3 DNA: 39 bases, framed from base 1.